This TCR beta chain was captured in a study of response to subunit inactivated influenza vaccine. A remark on this clonotype: Antigen specificity is unknown.

MiXCR was run by TCRdb on the RT-PCR reads, yielding one entry per CDR3 protein. The data show fewer than 800,000 distinct CDR3 sequences, approximately 15% seen once. The CDR3 runs to 16 residues. Per germline, CDR1 SEHNR and CDR2 FQNEAQ (reference sequence). The germline V and J ends were trimmed by 10 bases and 1 base, with 20 bases remaining between them. Findings of the study overall: With each seasonal influenza vaccination, the authors suggested, few new T cells are recruited.

This sequence was found in a man aged 45-65 years who received an inactivated influenza vaccine. The rearrangement joins TRBV7-9 to TRBJ2-1; D not certain. The source was PBMCs from blood, collected less than 13 days after vaccination. CDR3 loop: CATPSPPSWSYNEQFF. In DNA form, the CDR3 reads TGTGCCACCCCCTCGCCGCCATCTTGGTCCTACAATGAGCAGTTCTTC.